This TCR beta chain originates from a study of metastatic and nonmetastatic thyroid tumors. Whole-study context: It was across blood and tumor or nodule tissue from malignant and benign thyroid patients that repertoires were compared.

Treatment of any kind had been given to no patient before thyroid surgery. At least ten counts were recorded for this clone. With MiXCR, TCRdb called clones anew from the PCR reads. The repertoire includes about 25,000 clones, roughly 21% of them detected once, and 13% sits in the top ten. V was trimmed by 3 bases and J by 8 bases, leaving 13 bases between them. The CDR3 totals 14 residues. The sequenced sample was blood. The receptor was isolated from a male donor with papillary thyroid cancer or a benign thyroid nodule (not recorded which). Some clones in this sample may be carry-over from other donors' samples. The genes are TRBV12-3 or TRBV12-4 and TRBJ1-4; D is unclear. Here the CDR3 reads CASSFDRPEEKLFF. CDR3 sequence (DNA): TGTGCCAGCAGTTTCGACCGCCCGGAAGAAAAACTGTTTTTT.